This T cell receptor (beta chain) was sequenced during a study of shared clonotypes between healthy human individuals. CDR3 length equals 14 residues. Germline V gives CDR1 GTSNPN, CDR2 SVGIG (reference sequence). The V end lost 0 bases, the J end lost 0 bases, and 8 bases lay between the germline ends. Sequencing was performed with immunoSEQ multiplex PCR; in TCRdb, only in-frame clones are kept and a portion is missing. The sample lists roughly 2.1 million clones, around 93% occurring once. Naive CD8 cells comprised CD45RO-negative, CCR7-positively selected cells, excluding terminally differentiated effector memory CD45RA+ cells.

This TCR derives from a man between 18 and 35 years old in good health. Some clones in this sample may be carry-over from other donors' samples. The rearrangement uses TRBV30 and TRBJ2-5; TRBD1 is a possible D gene (6 bases). Sequencing input: naive CD8+ T cells from PBMCs. The CDR3 reads CAWSVGDNQETQYF. As DNA, the CDR3 is TGTGCCTGGAGTGTAGGGGACAACCAAGAGACCCAGTACTTC. Drawing the rest from reference TRBV30 and TRBJ2-5, the complete variable domain is SQTIHQWPATLVQPVGSPLSLECTVEGTSNPNLYWYRQAAGRGLQLLFYSVGIGQISSEVPQNLSASRPQDRQFILSSKKLLLSDSGFYLCAWSVGDNQETQYFGPGTRLLVL.